What follows are 22 T cell receptor beta chains derived from one specimen sequenced in a study of cytomegalovirus exposure and HLA in healthy donors. PCR primers comprised 60 Vbeta and 13 Jbeta primers. TCRdb's table, derived via immunoSEQ multiplex PCR, lists solely in-frame clones and lacks some. The data show about 150,000 clones, with 70% to 90% seen just once and approximately 5.6% held by the top ten. Material: PBMCs. These TCRs come from a woman aged 40 to 50 in good health and CMV-seropositive.

This clone came up once. The chain combines TRBV9 with TRBJ2-4; 7 nucleotides agree with TRBD1. This CDR3 comprises 15 residues. Germline CDR1 and CDR2: SGDLS and YYNGEE. With 0 bases clipped from V and 15 bases from J, the junction kept 15 bases outside the gene matches. CDR3 in amino acids: CASSVEGTVGSRRYF. In DNA, the CDR3 is TGTGCCAGCAGCGTAGAGGGGACAGTCGGGTCGAGACGGTACTTC.

The genes are TRBV27 and TRBJ1-2; D perhaps matches TRBD1 (5 bases). Trimming shortened V by 5 bases and J by 3 bases, and 19 bases separated the two germline ends. This CDR3 contains 16 residues. Germline CDR1 reads MNHEY; CDR2 reads SMNVEV (reference sequence). The CDR3 DNA reads as TGTGCCAGCAGTCCTCTACTCACAGGAACCGACTATGGCTACACCTTC. This codes for CASSPLLTGTDYGYTF.

The chain joins TRBV28 to TRBJ1-3, with a possible D match to TRBD1 (6 bases). V shed 1 base and J shed 2 bases, with 15 bases lying between them. CDR1 and CDR2 (germline): MDHEN, SYDVKM. This CDR3 has 17 amino acids. The CDR3 is CASSLYSEGEAGNTIYF. CDR3 DNA: TGTGCCAGCAGTTTATACTCCGAGGGGGAAGCTGGAAACACCATATATTTT.

The chain couples TRBV5-1 to TRBJ1-4; D not certain. Trimming took 5 bases from V and 6 from J, leaving 11 bases between them. This CDR3 comprises 13 residues. The germline V gene encodes CDR1 SGHRS and CDR2 YFSETQ. The CDR3 here is CASSRGGDEKLFF. The CDR3 DNA reads as TGCGCCAGCAGTCGGGGAGGTGATGAAAAACTGTTTTTT.

V and J are TRBV19 and TRBJ1-2; tentatively, D is TRBD1 (6 bases). V lost 3 bases to trimming and J lost 5 bases, with 13 bases between them. The CDR3 covers 14 residues. Germline CDR1 is LNHDA and CDR2 is SQIVND (reference sequence). CDR3 protein: CASSIDRLTYGYTF. The CDR3 region has the DNA TGTGCCAGTAGTATCGACAGGCTTACTTATGGCTACACCTTC.

This clone showed up just a few times. The chain employs TRBV2 and TRBJ2-2, with 7 nucleotides matching TRBD2. From germline, CDR1 is SNHLY and CDR2 FYNNEI. V gave up 6 bases and J gave up 3 bases; unmatched junction bases: 10. The CDR3 sequence is 16 residues long. The CDR3 sequence: CASRPRGGSDTGELFF. The CDR3 bases are TGTGCCAGCAGACCGAGGGGCGGGAGTGACACCGGGGAGCTGTTTTTT. Variable domain in full (rest from reference TRBV2 and TRBJ2-2): EPEVTQTPSHQVTQMGQEVILRCVPISNHLYFYWYRQILGQKVEFLVSFYNNEISEKSEIFDDQFSVERPDGSNFTLKIRSTKLEDSAMYFCASRPRGGSDTGELFFGEGSRLTVL.

Points on this clone: As the CDR3 is not closed by the conserved phenylalanine or tryptophan, this likely results from a read error. V usage is TRBV6-1 and J usage is TRBJ1-1, with D tentatively TRBD1 (5 bases). This CDR3 has 14 residues. CDR1 is MNHNS and CDR2 is SASEGT in the germline V gene. Trimming cost V 5 bases and J 3 bases, with 13 bases left between them. The CDR3 DNA follows: TGTGCCAGCAGTAGAAGAGCAGGGTACACTGAAGCTTTCCTT. Protein sequence: CASSRRAGYTEAFL.

The chain combines TRBV9 with TRBJ2-1, with 13 bases matching TRBD2. The CDR3 is 20 residues long. Germline trimming cut 2 bases from V and 5 bases from J; bases unmatched to any gene: 16. Germline CDR1 reads SGDLS; CDR2 reads YYNGEE. The CDR3: CASSVYGLAGVQPGDNEQFF. The DNA for the CDR3 is TGTGCCAGCAGCGTGTACGGACTAGCGGGAGTACAACCCGGGGACAATGAGCAGTTCTTC.

This chain links TRBV2 with TRBJ2-1; D is uncertain. The CDR3 contains 13 residues. CDR1 is SNHLY, CDR2 FYNNEI, per germline. Trimming pared 5 bases from V and 9 bases from J, leaving 14 bases between. CDR3 sequence reads: CASSSTALGEQFF. The CDR3 region has the DNA TGTGCCAGCAGTTCGACCGCTCTAGGTGAGCAGTTCTTC.

In this sample, this clone turned up once. The chain is built from TRBV11-3 and TRBJ2-7; no firm D call. Trimming stripped 4 bases from V and 6 bases from J, with 13 bases between. Germline V CDR1 and CDR2: SGHNT, YENEEA. The CDR3 is 13 amino acids. CDR3 sequence reads: CASSSRGPSEQYF. The CDR3 bases are TGTGCCAGCAGCTCAAGAGGTCCCTCCGAGCAGTACTTC. Combining the CDR3 with reference TRBV11-3 and TRBJ2-7 gives the whole variable domain EAGVVQSPRYKIIEKKQPVAFWCNPISGHNTLYWYLQNLGQGPELLIRYENEEAVDDSQLPKDRFSAERLKGVDSTLKIQPAELGDSAVYLCASSSRGPSEQYFGPGTRLTVT.

The gene calls are TRBV28 and TRBJ2-3; 9 positions match TRBD1. The J segment lost 8 bases and the V segment lost 6 bases, leaving 12 bases of the junction unmatched. CDR3 size: 15 residues. Germline lookup yields CDR1 MDHEN and CDR2 SYDVKM. CDR3 residues: CASRQGQGGRVTQYF. The CDR3 region has the DNA TGTGCCAGCAGACAGGGACAGGGTGGGCGGGTTACGCAGTATTTT.

This clone was found a few times. The chain employs TRBV5-1 and TRBJ1-1; a weak D match, TRBD1 (6 bases). CDR3 size: 14 residues. From germline, CDR1 is SGHRS and CDR2 YFSETQ. Between the trimmed V and J ends, which lost 0 bases and 2 bases, there was a span of 8 bases. Written as DNA, the CDR3 is TGCGCCAGCAGCTTGGGACAGGTTAACACTGAAGCTTTCTTT. It encodes CASSLGQVNTEAFF.

The chain combines TRBV2 with TRBJ2-2; maybe TRBD1 (7 bases). The CDR3 is made up of 14 amino acids. Germline V lookup: CDR1 SNHLY, CDR2 FYNNEI. The V gene lost 9 bases and the J gene lost 5 bases, with 16 bases spanning the gap. CDR3 region: CASRGDRTTGELFF. The CDR3 DNA follows: TGTGCCAGTAGGGGGGACAGAACAACCGGGGAGCTGTTTTTT.

In this sample, this clone turned up a few times. Written as DNA, the CDR3 is TGCACCAGCGGGGGTAGCGGGGTTAGGGCCTACGAGCAGTACTTC. Its protein product is CTSGGSGVRAYEQYF. This sequence joins TRBV1 and TRBJ2-7; the D segment call TRBD2 is taken from the table without a DNA check. TRBV1 is an annotated pseudogene. This CDR3 is 15 amino acids long.

This chain joins TRBV10-3 and TRBJ1-1; TRBD1 agrees at 8 bases. Germline loops: CDR1 ENHRY, CDR2 SYGVKD. This CDR3 region has 14 residues. Losses at the gene ends were 6 bases for V and 3 bases for J; bases not matched to a gene: 6. In nucleotides, the CDR3 is TGTGCCATCAGCTACAGGGGGACGGACACTGAAGCTTTCTTT. It translates to CAISYRGTDTEAFF.

CDR3 protein: CASGFPSGGLGTGELFF. CDR3 bases: TGTGCTAGTGGTTTCCCCTCCGGGGGTCTAGGCACCGGGGAGCTGTTTTTT. The gene calls are TRBV12-5 and TRBJ2-2, with D perhaps TRBD2 (6 bases). CDR1 is LGHNT, CDR2 FRNRAP, per germline. Trimming removed 3 bases at V and 4 bases at J, with 18 bases between. The CDR3 runs to 17 residues. The full variable domain, with the rest looked up from reference TRBV12-5 and TRBJ2-2, is DARVTQTPRHKVTEMGQEVTMRCQPILGHNTVFWYRQTMMQGLELLAYFRNRAPLDDSGMPKDRFSAEMPDATLATLKIQPSEPRDSAVYFCASGFPSGGLGTGELFFGEGSRLTVL.

This chain joins TRBV4-2 and TRBJ1-1, with D hard to call. Trimming pared 3 bases from V and 11 bases from J, leaving 13 bases between. Per germline, CDR1 LGHNA and CDR2 YNFKEQ. The CDR3 sequence is 12 residues long. CDR3 protein: CASSQETRMAFF. The CDR3 region has the DNA TGTGCCAGCAGCCAGGAGACTCGAATGGCTTTCTTT.

The sample holds one count of this clone. The chain is built from TRBV11-3 and TRBJ2-7, with 9 positions matching TRBD2. Per germline, CDR1 SGHNT and CDR2 YENEEA. After removal of 5 bases from V and 3 bases from J, the junction contained 8 bases not matched to a gene. The CDR3 runs 15 residues. This chain's CDR3 is CASSTRASGNYEQYF. The CDR3 DNA sequence: TGTGCCAGCAGCACCCGTGCTAGCGGGAACTACGAGCAGTACTTC.

V usage is TRBV14 and J usage is TRBJ1-2; TRBD1 agrees at 7 bases. CDR1 is SGHDN and CDR2 is FVKESK in the germline V gene. Germline trimming cut 1 base from V and 6 bases from J; bases unmatched to any gene: 5. There are 14 residues in the CDR3. CDR3 residues: CASSQVTGSNGYTF. In nucleotides, the CDR3 is TGTGCCAGCAGCCAAGTGACAGGGTCGAATGGCTACACCTTC.

This chain joins TRBV27 and TRBJ1-2; 10 nucleotides align to TRBD1. Per germline, CDR1 MNHEY and CDR2 SMNVEV (reference sequence). V lost 1 base and J lost 1; bases outside the gene matches: 3. This CDR3 spans 16 amino acids. The CDR3 sequence is CASSLYGTGDNYGYTF. In DNA form, the CDR3 reads TGTGCCAGCAGTTTATACGGGACAGGGGATAACTATGGCTACACCTTC.

By sample fraction, this clone is medium-sized. The CDR3, as DNA: TGTGCCAGCAGAGATGAGGTCACTGAAGCTTTCTTT. Residues: CASRDEVTEAFF. The genes are TRBV6-6 and TRBJ1-1; unclear D gene. The CDR3 sequence is 12 residues long. Looked up from germline, CDR1 is MNHNY and CDR2 is SVGAGI (reference sequence). The V and J ends lost 6 bases and 4 bases respectively, with 9 bases between them.

The chain joins TRBV15 to TRBJ2-7; D ambiguous. V was pared by 0 bases and J by 5 bases, with 8 bases between. Germline lookup yields CDR1 LNHNV and CDR2 YYDKDF (reference sequence). This CDR3 is 13 amino acids long. CDR3 sequence: CATSRDPQNEQYF. In DNA form, the CDR3 reads TGTGCCACCAGCAGAGATCCTCAGAACGAGCAGTACTTC.